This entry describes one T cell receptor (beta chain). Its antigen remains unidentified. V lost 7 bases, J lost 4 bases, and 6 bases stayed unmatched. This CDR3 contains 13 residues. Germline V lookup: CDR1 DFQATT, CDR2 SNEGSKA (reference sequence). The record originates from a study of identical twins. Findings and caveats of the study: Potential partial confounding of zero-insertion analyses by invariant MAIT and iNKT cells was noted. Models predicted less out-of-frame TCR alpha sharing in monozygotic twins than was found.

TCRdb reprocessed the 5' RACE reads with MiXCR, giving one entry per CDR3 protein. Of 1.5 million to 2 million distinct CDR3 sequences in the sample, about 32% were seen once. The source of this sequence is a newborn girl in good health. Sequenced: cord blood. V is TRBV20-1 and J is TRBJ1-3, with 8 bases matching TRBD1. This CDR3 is CSGRQGSGNTIYF. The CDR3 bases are TGCAGTGGAAGACAGGGGTCCGGAAACACCATATATTTT.